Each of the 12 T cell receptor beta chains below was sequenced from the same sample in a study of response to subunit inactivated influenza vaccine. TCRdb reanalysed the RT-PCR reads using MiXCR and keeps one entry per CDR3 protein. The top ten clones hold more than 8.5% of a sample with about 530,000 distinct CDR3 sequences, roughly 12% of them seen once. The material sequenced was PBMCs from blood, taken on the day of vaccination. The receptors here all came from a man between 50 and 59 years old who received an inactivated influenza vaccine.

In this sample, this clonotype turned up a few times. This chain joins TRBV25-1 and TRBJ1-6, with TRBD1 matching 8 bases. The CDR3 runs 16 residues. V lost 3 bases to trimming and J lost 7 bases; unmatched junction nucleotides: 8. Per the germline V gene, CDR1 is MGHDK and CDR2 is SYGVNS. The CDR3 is CASSDLQGGQNSPLHF. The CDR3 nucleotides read TGTGCCAGCAGTGATTTACAGGGGGGGCAAAATTCACCCCTCCACTTT.

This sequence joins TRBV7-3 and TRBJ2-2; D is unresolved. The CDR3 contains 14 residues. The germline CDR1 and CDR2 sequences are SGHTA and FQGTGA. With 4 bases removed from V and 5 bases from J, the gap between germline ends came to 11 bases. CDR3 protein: CASSSVGVTGELFF. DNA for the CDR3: TGTGCCAGCAGCTCAGTCGGAGTTACCGGGGAGCTGTTTTTT.

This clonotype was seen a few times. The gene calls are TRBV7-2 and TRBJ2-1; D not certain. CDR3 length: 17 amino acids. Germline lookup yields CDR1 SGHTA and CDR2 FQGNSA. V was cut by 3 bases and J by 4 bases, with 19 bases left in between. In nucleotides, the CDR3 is TGTGCCAGCAGCTTCTCCGTCGCTCGAGGACCGTACAATGAGCAGTTCTTC. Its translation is CASSFSVARGPYNEQFF.

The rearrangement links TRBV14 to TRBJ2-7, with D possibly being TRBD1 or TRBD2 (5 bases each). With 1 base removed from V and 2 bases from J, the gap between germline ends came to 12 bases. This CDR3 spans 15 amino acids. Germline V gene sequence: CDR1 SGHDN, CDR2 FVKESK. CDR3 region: CASSQVVGTAYEQYF. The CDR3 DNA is TGTGCCAGCAGCCAAGTCGTAGGGACGGCCTACGAGCAGTACTTC.

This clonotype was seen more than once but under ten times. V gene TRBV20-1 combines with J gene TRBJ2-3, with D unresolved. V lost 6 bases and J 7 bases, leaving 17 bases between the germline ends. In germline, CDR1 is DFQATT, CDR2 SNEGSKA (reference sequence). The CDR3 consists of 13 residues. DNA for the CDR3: TGCAGTGCCAACAATGACAAAGCGAATACGCAGTATTTT. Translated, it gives CSANNDKANTQYF.

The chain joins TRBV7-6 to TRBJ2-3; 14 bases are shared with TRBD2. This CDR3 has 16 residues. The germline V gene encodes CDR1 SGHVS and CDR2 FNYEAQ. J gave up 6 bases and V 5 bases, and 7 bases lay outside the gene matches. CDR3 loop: CASSTGLAGGRDTQYF. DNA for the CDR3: TGTGCCAGCAGCACAGGACTAGCGGGAGGCCGGGATACGCAGTATTTT.

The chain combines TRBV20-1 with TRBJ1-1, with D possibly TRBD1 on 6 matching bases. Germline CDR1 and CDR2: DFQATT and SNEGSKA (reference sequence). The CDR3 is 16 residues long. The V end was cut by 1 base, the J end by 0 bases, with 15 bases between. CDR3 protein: CSARGQERILNTEAFF. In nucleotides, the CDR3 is TGCAGTGCTAGAGGACAGGAACGTATTTTGAACACTGAAGCTTTCTTT.

For the CDR3, the DNA is TGTGCCAGCAGGGCAGGGATGAACACCGGGGAGCTGTTTTTT. It codes for CASRAGMNTGELFF. V usage is TRBV2 and J usage is TRBJ2-2; possibly TRBD1 for D (5 bases). The CDR3 loop spans 14 amino acids. Germline V gives CDR1 SNHLY, CDR2 FYNNEI. Trimming left V 6 bases short and J 1 base short, with 9 bases between.

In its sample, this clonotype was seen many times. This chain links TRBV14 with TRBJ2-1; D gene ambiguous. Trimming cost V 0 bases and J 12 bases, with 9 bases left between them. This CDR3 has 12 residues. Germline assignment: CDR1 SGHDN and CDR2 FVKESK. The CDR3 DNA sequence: TGTGCCAGCAGCCAAGATTCCTATCGGCAGTTCTTC. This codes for CASSQDSYRQFF.

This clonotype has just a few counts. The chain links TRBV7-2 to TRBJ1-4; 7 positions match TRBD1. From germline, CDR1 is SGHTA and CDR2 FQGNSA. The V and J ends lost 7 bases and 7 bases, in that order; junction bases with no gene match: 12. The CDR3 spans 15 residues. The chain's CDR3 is CASTSPAGGSEKLFF. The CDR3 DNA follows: TGTGCCAGCACCTCCCCGGCAGGGGGAAGTGAAAAACTGTTTTTT.

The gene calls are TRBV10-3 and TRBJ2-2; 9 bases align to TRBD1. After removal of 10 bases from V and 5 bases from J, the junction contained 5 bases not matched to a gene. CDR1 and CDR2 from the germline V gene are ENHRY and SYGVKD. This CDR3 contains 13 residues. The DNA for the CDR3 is TGTGCCAGCACCGGGACAGGGACCGGGGAGCTGTTTTTT. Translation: CASTGTGTGELFF.

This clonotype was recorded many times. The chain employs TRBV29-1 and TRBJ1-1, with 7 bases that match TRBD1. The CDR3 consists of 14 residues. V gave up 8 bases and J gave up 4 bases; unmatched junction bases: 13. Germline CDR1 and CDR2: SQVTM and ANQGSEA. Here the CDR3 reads CSSQMGQGVTEAFF. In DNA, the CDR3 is TGCAGCTCACAAATGGGGCAGGGGGTCACTGAAGCTTTCTTT.